Below, 20 T cell receptor beta chains from the same sample are listed, as sequenced in a study of blood T cell repertoires in COVID-19. Measured with immunoSEQ multiplex PCR; TCRdb has only the in-frame clones, and not every one. Of 230,000 or so clones in the sample, 89% were seen once. Material for sequencing was peripheral blood. These receptors were collected from a woman between 40 and 55 years old who had recovered from COVID-19.

The CDR3 sequence: CASSYGAALAKNIQYF. The CDR3 bases are TGTGCCAGCAGTTACGGGGCAGCGTTAGCCAAAAACATTCAGTACTTC. V and J are TRBV6-2 or TRBV6-3 and TRBJ2-4; maybe TRBD1 (5 bases). CDR1 MNHEY and CDR2 SVGEGT come from the germline V gene. With 2 bases removed from V and 0 bases from J, the gap between germline ends came to 11 bases. This CDR3 is built from 16 residues.

The V call is TRBV19, the J call TRBJ2-1, with 8 bases lining up with TRBD2. From germline, CDR1 is LNHDA and CDR2 SQIVND (reference sequence). This CDR3 has 16 residues. V was pared by 3 bases and J by 7 bases, with 11 bases of the junction left unmatched. The CDR3 DNA follows: TGTGCCAGTAGTATTCTTAGCGGGACTAGTCAGAATGAGCAGTTCTTC. Translated: CASSILSGTSQNEQFF.

This clone was recorded only once. The chain is built from TRBV9 and TRBJ2-7; D gene uncertain. V was trimmed by 0 bases and J by 4 bases, leaving 11 bases between them. From germline, CDR1 is SGDLS and CDR2 YYNGEE. The CDR3 spans 14 residues. CDR3 sequence reads: CASSVASSEYEQYF. The CDR3 DNA sequence: TGTGCCAGCAGCGTAGCTAGTTCAGAATACGAGCAGTACTTC. Full variable domain (outside the CDR3, taken from reference TRBV9 and TRBJ2-7): DSGVTQTPKHLITATGQRVTLRCSPRSGDLSVYWYQQSLDQGLQFLIQYYNGEERAKGNILERFSAQQFPDLHSELNLSSLELGDSALYFCASSVASSEYEQYFGPGTRLTVT.

This rearrangement joins TRBV27 to TRBJ2-3; TRBD2 agrees at 10 bases. CDR1 and CDR2 from the germline V gene are MNHEY and SMNVEV (reference sequence). This CDR3 is 14 amino acids long. Trimming took 3 bases from V and 9 from J; bases not matched to a gene: 6. The CDR3 sequence is CASSLLAGGATQYF. The CDR3 DNA sequence: TGTGCCAGCAGTTTGTTAGCGGGAGGCGCGACGCAGTATTTT.

The rearrangement links TRBV5-1 to TRBJ2-7, with 7 bases that match TRBD1. The CDR3 totals 14 residues. The trim removed 4 bases at V and 2 bases at J, leaving 6 bases unmatched. The germline gives CDR1 SGHRS, CDR2 YFSETQ. Here the CDR3 reads CASSRTGDPYEQYF. DNA for the CDR3: TGCGCCAGCAGCAGAACAGGGGACCCCTACGAGCAGTACTTC. The variable domain in full, with the rest retrieved from reference TRBV5-1 and TRBJ2-7, is KAGVTQTPRYLIKTRGQQVTLSCSPISGHRSVSWYQQTPGQGLQFLFEYFSETQRNKGNFPGRFSGRQFSNSRSEMNVSTLELGDSALYLCASSRTGDPYEQYFGPGTRLTVT.

This clone came up once. Here the CDR3 reads CAWSVRGTEAFF. The CDR3 coding sequence is TGTGCCTGGAGTGTACGGGGGACTGAAGCTTTCTTT. This chain uses TRBV30 with TRBJ1-1, with a possible D match to TRBD1 (5 bases). Germline CDR1 GTSNPN, CDR2 SVGIG (reference sequence). The V end lost 0 bases, the J end lost 5 bases, and 7 bases lay between the germline ends. The CDR3 covers 12 residues.

The chain joins TRBV6-5 to TRBJ1-1; 7 bases map to TRBD1. Losses at the gene ends were 8 bases for V and 5 bases for J; bases not matched to a gene: 11. There are 14 residues in the CDR3. The germline gives CDR1 MNHEY, CDR2 SVGAGI. The CDR3 loop reads CASGPVRGRTEAFF. The CDR3 DNA reads TGTGCCAGCGGCCCGGTGAGGGGGCGGACTGAAGCTTTCTTT.

This chain uses TRBV7-9 with TRBJ2-2, with D perhaps TRBD2 (6 bases). The CDR3 spans 14 residues. Trimming removed 5 bases at V and 5 bases at J, with 12 bases between. Germline V gene data show CDR1 as SEHNR and CDR2 as FQNEAQ (reference sequence). CDR3 region: CASSLGTVTGELFF. The CDR3 bases are TGTGCCAGCAGCCTTGGGACTGTGACCGGGGAGCTGTTTTTT.

The chain carries TRBV6-5 and TRBJ1-4; TRBD1 matches at 7 bases. J lost 8 bases, V lost 5 bases, and 8 bases had no gene match. The CDR3 contains 14 residues. Germline assignment: CDR1 MNHEY and CDR2 SVGAGI. CDR3 residues: CASSPTGNGEKLFF. Written as DNA, the CDR3 is TGTGCCAGCAGTCCGACAGGGAACGGCGAAAAACTGTTTTTT.

The chain carries TRBV19 and TRBJ2-3, with D perhaps TRBD1 (5 bases). CDR1 LNHDA and CDR2 SQIVND come from the germline V gene (reference sequence). The CDR3 is 13 residues long. V was shortened by 8 bases and J by 2 bases, with 11 bases between the two germline ends. The CDR3 is CASANRYTDTQYF. For the CDR3, the DNA is TGTGCCAGTGCAAACAGGTACACAGATACGCAGTATTTT.

This chain joins TRBV19 and TRBJ1-1, with D uncertain. The CDR3 spans 12 residues. V gave up 1 base and J gave up 5 bases, with 5 bases separating them. The germline CDR1 and CDR2 sequences are LNHDA and SQIVND (reference sequence). The CDR3 region is CASSIARTEAFF. Here the CDR3 DNA reads TGTGCCAGTAGTATAGCACGGACTGAAGCTTTCTTT.

The V gene is TRBV2, the J gene TRBJ2-3, with 7 bases fitting TRBD2. With 0 bases clipped from V and 7 bases from J, the junction kept 7 bases outside the gene matches. The CDR3 sequence is 15 residues long. The germline CDR1 and CDR2 sequences are SNHLY and FYNNEI. CDR3 sequence reads: CASSEALGTIHTQYF. The CDR3 bases are TGTGCCAGCAGTGAAGCGCTTGGGACTATCCATACGCAGTATTTT.

This rearrangement joins TRBV7-9 to TRBJ1-2; tentative D call: TRBD1 (6 bases). With 5 bases removed from V and 4 bases from J, the gap between germline ends came to 11 bases. CDR3 length: 13 residues. The germline V gene has CDR1 SEHNR and CDR2 FQNEAQ (reference sequence). This chain's CDR3 is CASSRTDLYGYTF. DNA of the CDR3: TGTGCCAGCAGCCGGACAGATCTCTATGGCTACACCTTC.

This sequence joins TRBV19 and TRBJ2-7, with 8 nucleotides matching TRBD2. The trim removed 8 bases at V and 0 bases at J, leaving 6 bases unmatched. CDR3 length equals 14 residues. Germline CDR1 reads LNHDA; CDR2 reads SQIVND (reference sequence). The CDR3 DNA is TGTGCCAGTGGCCCAGCGGGGGCCTCCTACGAGCAGTACTTC. Its protein is CASGPAGASYEQYF.

The V and J genes are TRBV7-9 and TRBJ2-4; D is uncertain. V dropped 7 bases and J dropped 6 bases, with 13 bases sitting between them. Germline V gene sequence: CDR1 SEHNR, CDR2 FQNEAQ (reference sequence). This CDR3 is 13 amino acids long. CDR3 bases: TGTGCCAGCACCTCATGGCCGGGAAACATTCAGTACTTC. Translation: CASTSWPGNIQYF.

The V call is TRBV11-2, the J call TRBJ2-5, with 11 bases lining up with TRBD2. Germline values: CDR1 SGHAT, CDR2 FQNNGV. The CDR3 totals 16 residues. Unmatched junction bases numbered 7, after V lost 5 bases and J lost 2 bases. CDR3 sequence: CASSARLAGNQETQYF. The CDR3 nucleotides read TGTGCCAGCAGCGCAAGACTAGCGGGAAATCAAGAGACCCAGTACTTC.

The chain links TRBV5-1 to TRBJ1-6; no clear D gene. V lost 0 bases and J 7 bases, leaving 14 bases between the germline ends. The CDR3 is made up of 16 amino acids. Germline V CDR1 and CDR2: SGHRS, YFSETQ. This chain's CDR3 is CASSLELGDSNSPLHF. CDR3 nucleotide sequence: TGCGCCAGCAGCTTGGAGCTGGGAGACTCAAATTCACCCCTCCACTTT.

The V and J genes are TRBV4-3 and TRBJ2-5; the D gene is possibly TRBD1 (5 bases). Between the trimmed V and J ends, which lost 1 base and 5 bases, there was a span of 11 bases. Germline V gene data show CDR1 as LGHNA and CDR2 as YSLEER. The CDR3 contains 14 residues. CDR3 protein: CASSQGQGAETQYF. For the CDR3, the DNA is TGCGCCAGCAGCCAAGGTCAGGGTGCTGAGACCCAGTACTTC.

The chain joins TRBV3-1 (or the pseudogene TRBV3-2) to TRBJ1-2; 7 bases fit TRBD1. The germline CDR1 and CDR2 sequences are LGHDT and YNNKEL (reference sequence). CDR3 length: 14 residues. The junction had 4 bases not matched to a gene; V was cut back by 2 bases and J by 4 bases. The CDR3 sequence: CASSQQGQIYGYTF. The CDR3 DNA reads as TGTGCCAGCAGCCAACAGGGACAGATCTATGGCTACACCTTC.

The DNA for the CDR3 is TGTGCCAGCAGCGTCGGACAGGGGGCATGGGAGCAGTACTTC. Its translation is CASSVGQGAWEQYF. The chain recombines TRBV9 with TRBJ2-7, with 11 bases fitting TRBD1. The CDR3 consists of 14 residues. V was pared by 2 bases and J by 7 bases, with 5 bases of the junction left unmatched. CDR1 and CDR2 (germline): SGDLS, YYNGEE.